What follows describes a single T cell receptor (beta chain). No antigen is known for it. The library was built from roughly 400 ng RNA with molecular barcoded adaptors for alpha/delta and beta/gamma chains. From the reads, TCRdb called clonotypes with MiXCR, one entry per CDR3 protein. The sample holds about 280 distinct CDR3 sequences, around 72% seen once. The sample is drawn from a study of read filtering for tumor transcriptome and immune sequencing. Looking at the study overall: The cohort had approximately 16 men and 14 women aged about 45 to 80, mean approximately 66 years. TCR-mapped reads were about 3.5 to 11 million with IR-seq versus about 75 to 1,400 with RNA-seq. Study-level points and caveats: Dropping single-read clonotypes raised IR-seq and RNA-seq shared-clonotype correlation. About 81.9% of IR-seq clonotypes had one read, totaling around 3.5% of reads; RNA-seq: about 69% and 49%.

Germline loops: CDR1 SNHLY, CDR2 FYNNEI. The CDR3 covers 14 residues. V lost 0 bases, J lost 10 bases, and 15 bases lay in between. The source is a donor over 35 with multiple myeloma. This table probably holds off-target reads from a library built for another chain. The specimen was a population of CD138-negative cells sorted from bone marrow. The rearrangement links TRBV2 to TRBJ2-5; TRBD2 is a possible D gene (6 bases). CDR3 in DNA: TGTGCCAGCAGTGAAGCCGGATTAGGGAGGAACCAGTACTTC. Amino acids: CASSEAGLGRNQYF.